This TCR beta chain appears in the sequencing data of a study of cytomegalovirus exposure and HLA in healthy donors. About the research overall: Researchers previously reported finding roughly 120 million unique TCR beta sequences from roughly 180 million T cells. Notes on the study in general: Among donors in an Asian-associated ancestry cluster, a later analysis reportedly found fewer N-insertions than the roughly 650-donor mean. HLA alleles showed associations with about 15,000 TCR beta sequences in a later analysis, at a 0.05 false discovery rate. The listing of some 170 TCR beta chains classed them as cytomegalovirus-associated.

There are 15 residues in the CDR3. V shed 2 bases, J shed 0 bases, and the junction held 4 bases outside the gene matches. Germline V gene data show CDR1 as MNHEY and CDR2 as SVGAGI. Primers for the PCR totalled 60 Vbeta and 13 Jbeta. Measured with immunoSEQ multiplex PCR; TCRdb has only the in-frame clones, and not every one. This sample carries roughly 120,000 clones, approximately 68% of them seen once, and the ten largest clones take less than 2%. Note on this clone: Its antigen is not identified.

The TCR comes from a man aged 30 to 39 in good health and CMV-seropositive. Input material: PBMCs. J is TRBJ2-7 and V is TRBV6-5; 7 bases are shared with TRBD2. CDR3 region: CASSYQSGNSYEQYF. CDR3 DNA: TGTGCCAGCAGTTACCAGAGCGGGAACTCCTACGAGCAGTACTTC.